These 16 T cell receptor beta chains share one sample of origin, sequenced in a study of T cell changes during pregnancy in multiple sclerosis. Clones were read by immunoSEQ multiplex PCR, and TCRdb kept only the in-frame ones, dropping some. The sample includes approximately 52,000 clones, roughly 92% of them seen just once. Sequences were derived from CD4+ T cells from peripheral blood mononuclear cells, sampled in the second trimester of pregnancy. The receptors were gathered from a female donor in good health, enrolled as a control in a pregnancy study.

The chain uses TRBV7-9 and TRBJ2-7; 13 positions match TRBD2. With V trimmed by 5 bases and J by 3 bases, 7 bases remained unmatched. This CDR3 comprises 16 residues. The germline V gene encodes CDR1 SEHNR and CDR2 FQNEAQ (reference sequence). Here the CDR3 DNA reads TGTGCCAGCAGCCAGGGGACTAGCGGGGATGACTACGAGCAGTACTTC. Amino acid sequence: CASSQGTSGDDYEQYF.

The chain employs TRBV18 and TRBJ1-5; no firm D call. Trimming took 4 bases from V and 4 from J, leaving 8 bases between them. Germline lookup yields CDR1 KGHSH and CDR2 LQKENI. The CDR3 has 13 amino acids. CDR3 DNA sequence: TGTGCCAGCTCACTAGACAATAATCAGCCCCAGCATTTT. Its translation: CASSLDNNQPQHF. The full variable domain, with the rest looked up from reference TRBV18 and TRBJ1-5, is NAGVMQNPRHLVRRRGQEARLRCSPMKGHSHVYWYRQLPEEGLKFMVYLQKENIIDESGMPKERFSAEFPKEGPSILRIQQVVRGDSAAYFCASSLDNNQPQHFGDGTRLSIL.

This chain uses TRBV7-8 with TRBJ2-7, with TRBD2 matching 13 bases. Germline values: CDR1 SGHVS, CDR2 FQNEAQ. The CDR3 is made up of 17 amino acids. V lost 5 bases and J lost 2; bases outside the gene matches: 9. CDR3 sequence reads: CASSAGLAGVPPYEQYF. In nucleotides, the CDR3 is TGTGCCAGCAGCGCAGGACTAGCGGGAGTCCCCCCCTACGAGCAGTACTTC.

The chain carries TRBV28 and TRBJ2-7; 11 nucleotides line up with TRBD2. This CDR3 has 17 residues. CDR1 is MDHEN and CDR2 is SYDVKM in the germline V gene. The V gene end was trimmed by 3 bases and the J gene end by 4 bases; junction bases not matched to a gene: 11. The CDR3 DNA reads TGTGCCAGCAGTTTTTGGGGAATAGCGGGAGGGAAATACGAGCAGTACTTC. It encodes CASSFWGIAGGKYEQYF.

The V and J genes are TRBV28 and TRBJ2-7, with TRBD1 matching over 10 bases. The CDR3 runs 16 residues. The V gene end was trimmed by 6 bases and the J gene end by 4 bases; junction bases not matched to a gene: 12. Per germline, CDR1 MDHEN and CDR2 SYDVKM. The CDR3 DNA follows: TGTGCCAGCAGCACCCCCCGGGACAGGGGTCTTTACGAGCAGTACTTC. This translates into CASSTPRDRGLYEQYF.

The chain joins TRBV25-1 to TRBJ2-3; 9 bases line up with TRBD1. Trimming cost V 4 bases and J 10 bases; bases outside gene matches: 18. Germline CDR1 is MGHDK and CDR2 is SYGVNS. The length of the CDR3 is 17 residues. In DNA, the CDR3 is TGTGCCAGCAGTGTTGCCCCGGCGGGACAGGGATCAGAATCGCAGTATTTT. Translated, it gives CASSVAPAGQGSESQYF. Supplemented by reference TRBV25-1 and TRBJ2-3, the full variable domain reads EADIYQTPRYLVIGTGKKITLECSQTMGHDKMYWYQQDPGMELHLIHYSYGVNSTEKGDLSSESTVSRIRTEHFPLTLESARPSHTSQYLCASSVAPAGQGSESQYFGPGTRLTVL.

As to this clone: Other DNA sequences from this sample encode an identical CDR3 as well. This sequence joins TRBV28 and TRBJ1-1, with no clear D. Trimming took off 7 bases at V and 0 bases at J, with 6 bases between the two ends. The germline gives CDR1 MDHEN, CDR2 SYDVKM. The CDR3 length is 12 residues. The CDR3 loop reads CASKSVNTEAFF. The CDR3, as DNA: TGTGCCAGCAAGAGCGTGAACACTGAAGCTTTCTTT. The variable domain in full, with the rest retrieved from reference TRBV28 and TRBJ1-1, is DVKVTQSSRYLVKRTGEKVFLECVQDMDHENMFWYRQDPGLGLRLIYFSYDVKMKEKGDIPEGYSVSREKKERFSLILESASTNQTSMYLCASKSVNTEAFFGQGTRLTVV.

The chain links TRBV6-5 to TRBJ2-7, with TRBD2 matching 10 bases. V was clipped by 5 bases and J by 0 bases; unmatched bases: 4. The CDR3 spans 15 residues. Germline CDR1 reads MNHEY; CDR2 reads SVGAGI. CDR3 DNA: TGTGCCAGCAGTACCCCTAGCGGGAGCTCCTACGAGCAGTACTTC. Its protein is CASSTPSGSSYEQYF.

The V and J genes are TRBV16 and TRBJ1-1; unclear D gene. CDR3 size: 13 residues. CDR1 and CDR2 (germline): KGHSY, FQNENV. V lost 6 bases to trimming and J lost 0 bases, with 8 bases between them. This chain's CDR3 is CASSQIVNTEAFF. CDR3 nucleotides: TGTGCCAGCAGTCAGATCGTGAACACTGAAGCTTTCTTT.

The chain is built from TRBV5-6 and TRBJ1-3; TRBD1 matches at 8 bases. V lost 2 bases to trimming and J lost 4 bases; unmatched junction nucleotides: 2. The CDR3 spans 14 residues. CDR1 SGHDT and CDR2 YYEEEE come from the germline V gene. This chain's CDR3 is CASSFGQGGNTIYF. CDR3 coding DNA: TGTGCCAGCAGCTTCGGACAGGGAGGAAACACCATATATTTT.

The chain couples TRBV29-1 to TRBJ1-1; D may be TRBD1 (6 bases). Trimming removed 2 bases at V and 4 bases at J, with 14 bases between. The CDR3 is 14 residues long. The germline V gene has CDR1 SQVTM and CDR2 ANQGSEA. The CDR3 is CSVEPSSGVTEAFF. The CDR3 nucleotides read TGCAGCGTTGAACCCTCATCAGGGGTCACTGAAGCTTTCTTT. Combining the CDR3 with reference TRBV29-1 and TRBJ1-1 gives the whole variable domain SAVISQKPSRDICQRGTSLTIQCQVDSQVTMMFWYRQQPGQSLTLIATANQGSEATYESGFVIDKFPISRPNLTFSTLTVSNMSPEDSSIYLCSVEPSSGVTEAFFGQGTRLTVV.

The chain carries TRBV11-2 and TRBJ2-1; 10 nucleotides match TRBD2. The ends lost 3 bases at V and 7 bases at J; junction bases unmatched: 6. This CDR3 comprises 15 residues. Germline CDR1 reads SGHAT; CDR2 reads FQNNGV. CDR3 in DNA: TGTGCCAGCAGCTTGATCAGCGGGGGGGGGAATGAGCAGTTCTTC. Translated, it gives CASSLISGGGNEQFF.

The V call is TRBV5-4, the J call TRBJ2-3; a possible D gene is TRBD1 (5 bases). CDR1 is SGHNT and CDR2 is YYREEE in the germline V gene (reference sequence). The CDR3 totals 16 residues. Trimming shortened V by 0 bases and J by 3 bases, and 14 bases separated the two germline ends. CDR3 in amino acids: CASSLGQGTRTDTQYF. The CDR3 DNA is TGTGCCAGCAGCTTGGGGCAGGGAACCCGTACAGATACGCAGTATTTT.

This sequence joins TRBV5-1 and TRBJ2-2; D possibly corresponds to TRBD2 (6 bases). Germline V gene sequence: CDR1 SGHRS, CDR2 YFSETQ. The CDR3 runs 15 residues. Trimming removed 0 bases from V and 4 bases from J, with 10 bases in between. CDR3 in DNA: TGCGCCAGCAGCTTGGGGCGGGGTGCCACCGGGGAGCTGTTTTTT. Amino acids: CASSLGRGATGELFF. The full variable domain, rest sourced from reference TRBV5-1 and TRBJ2-2, is KAGVTQTPRYLIKTRGQQVTLSCSPISGHRSVSWYQQTPGQGLQFLFEYFSETQRNKGNFPGRFSGRQFSNSRSEMNVSTLELGDSALYLCASSLGRGATGELFFGEGSRLTVL.

The rearrangement links TRBV2 to TRBJ1-4; 8 nucleotides agree with TRBD1. The length of the CDR3 is 15 residues. Per germline, CDR1 SNHLY and CDR2 FYNNEI. Unmatched junction bases numbered 9, after V lost 4 bases and J lost 8 bases. Here the CDR3 reads CASSGPGGAREKLFF. As DNA, the CDR3 is TGTGCCAGCAGTGGGCCAGGGGGCGCTCGGGAAAAACTGTTTTTT. The variable domain in full, completed from reference TRBV2 and TRBJ1-4, reads EPEVTQTPSHQVTQMGQEVILRCVPISNHLYFYWYRQILGQKVEFLVSFYNNEISEKSEIFDDQFSVERPDGSNFTLKIRSTKLEDSAMYFCASSGPGGAREKLFFGSGTQLSVL.

The gene calls are TRBV6-4 and TRBJ1-1; TRBD1 is a possible D gene (5 bases). Germline V gene sequence: CDR1 MRHNA, CDR2 SNTAGT. V shed 5 bases and J shed 0 bases, with 7 bases lying between them. The CDR3 spans 13 residues. The chain's CDR3 is CASSLRVNTEAFF. The DNA of the CDR3 is TGTGCCAGCAGTCTCAGGGTGAACACTGAAGCTTTCTTT.